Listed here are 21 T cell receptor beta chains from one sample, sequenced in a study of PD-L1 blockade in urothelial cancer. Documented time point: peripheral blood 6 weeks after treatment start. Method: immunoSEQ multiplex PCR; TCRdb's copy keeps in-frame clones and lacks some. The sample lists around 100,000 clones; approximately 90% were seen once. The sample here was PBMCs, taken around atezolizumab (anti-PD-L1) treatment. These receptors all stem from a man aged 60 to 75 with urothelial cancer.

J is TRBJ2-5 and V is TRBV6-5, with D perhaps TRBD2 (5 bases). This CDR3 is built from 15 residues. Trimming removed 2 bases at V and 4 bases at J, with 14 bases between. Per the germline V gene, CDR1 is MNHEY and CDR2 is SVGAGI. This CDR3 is CASSYRSSGGETQYF. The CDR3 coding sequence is TGTGCCAGCAGTTACCGCTCAAGCGGCGGAGAGACCCAGTACTTC.

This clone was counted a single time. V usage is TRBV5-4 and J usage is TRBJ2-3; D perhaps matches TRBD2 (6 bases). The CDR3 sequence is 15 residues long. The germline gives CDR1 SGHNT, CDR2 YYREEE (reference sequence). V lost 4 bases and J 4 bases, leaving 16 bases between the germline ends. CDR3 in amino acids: CASSPWELAADTQYF. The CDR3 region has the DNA TGTGCCAGCAGCCCCTGGGAACTAGCCGCAGATACGCAGTATTTT. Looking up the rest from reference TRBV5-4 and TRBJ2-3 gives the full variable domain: ETGVTQSPTHLIKTRGQQVTLRCSSQSGHNTVSWYQQALGQGPQFIFQYYREEENGRGNFPPRFSGLQFPNYSSELNVNALELDDSALYLCASSPWELAADTQYFGPGTRLTVL.

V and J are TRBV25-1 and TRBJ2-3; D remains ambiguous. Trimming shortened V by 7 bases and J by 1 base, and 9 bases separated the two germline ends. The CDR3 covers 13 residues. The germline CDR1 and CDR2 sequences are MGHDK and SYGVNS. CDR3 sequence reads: CASMGVGTDTQYF. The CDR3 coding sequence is TGTGCCAGCATGGGCGTCGGCACAGATACGCAGTATTTT.

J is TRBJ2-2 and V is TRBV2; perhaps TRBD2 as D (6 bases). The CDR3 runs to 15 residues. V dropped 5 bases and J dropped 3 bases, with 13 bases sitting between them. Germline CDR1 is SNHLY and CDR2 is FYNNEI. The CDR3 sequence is CASSRDSSDTGELFF. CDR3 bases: TGTGCCAGCAGTAGGGACTCCTCGGACACCGGGGAGCTGTTTTTT.

This chain's CDR3 is CASSVEWQRSDTIYF. Written as DNA, the CDR3 is TGTGCCAGCAGCGTAGAATGGCAGCGGTCGGACACCATATATTTT. The gene calls are TRBV9 and TRBJ1-3; D remains unclear. CDR1 and CDR2 (germline): SGDLS, YYNGEE. Deletions cut 0 bases from V and 8 bases from J, with 15 bases between. This CDR3 is 15 amino acids long.

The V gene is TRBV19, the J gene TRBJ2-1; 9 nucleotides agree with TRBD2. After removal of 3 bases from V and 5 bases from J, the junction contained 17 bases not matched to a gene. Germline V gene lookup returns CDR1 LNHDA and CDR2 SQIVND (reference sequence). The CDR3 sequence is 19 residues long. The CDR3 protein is CASSIRPPFRLAADNEQFF. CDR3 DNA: TGTGCCAGTAGTATTCGGCCCCCCTTTAGACTAGCGGCAGACAATGAGCAGTTCTTC. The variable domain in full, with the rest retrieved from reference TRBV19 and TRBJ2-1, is DGGITQSPKYLFRKEGQNVTLSCEQNLNHDAMYWYRQDPGQGLRLIYYSQIVNDFQKGDIAEGYSVSREKKESFPLTVTSAQKNPTAFYLCASSIRPPFRLAADNEQFFGPGTRLTVL.

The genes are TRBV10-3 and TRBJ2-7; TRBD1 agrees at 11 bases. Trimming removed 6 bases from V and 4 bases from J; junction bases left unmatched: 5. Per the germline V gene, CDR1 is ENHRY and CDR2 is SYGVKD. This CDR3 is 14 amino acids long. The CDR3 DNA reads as TGTGCCATCAGCCGGGACAGGGGGGGGTACGAGCAGTACTTC. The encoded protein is CAISRDRGGYEQYF.

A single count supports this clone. The CDR3 protein is CASSLTPDFDTQYF. As DNA, the CDR3 is TGTGCCAGCAGCTTAACTCCAGACTTTGATACGCAGTATTTT. This chain links TRBV7-6 with TRBJ2-3; no definite D call. Germline V lookup: CDR1 SGHVS, CDR2 FNYEAQ. The CDR3 totals 14 residues. V shed 2 bases and J shed 6 bases, with 12 bases lying between them. Supplemented by reference TRBV7-6 and TRBJ2-3, the full variable domain reads GAGVSQSPRYKVTKRGQDVALRCDPISGHVSLYWYRQALGQGPEFLTYFNYEAQQDKSGLPNDRFSAERPEGSISTLTIQRTEQRDSAMYRCASSLTPDFDTQYFGPGTRLTVL.

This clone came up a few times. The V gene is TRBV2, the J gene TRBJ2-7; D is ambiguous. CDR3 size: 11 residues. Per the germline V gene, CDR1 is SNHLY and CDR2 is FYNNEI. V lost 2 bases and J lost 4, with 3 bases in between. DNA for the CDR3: TGTGCCAGCAGTGAACCTTACGAGCAGTACTTC. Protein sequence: CASSEPYEQYF.

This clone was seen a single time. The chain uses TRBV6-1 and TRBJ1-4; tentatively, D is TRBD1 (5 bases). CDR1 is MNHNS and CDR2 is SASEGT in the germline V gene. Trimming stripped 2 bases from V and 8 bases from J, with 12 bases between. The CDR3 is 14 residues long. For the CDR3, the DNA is TGTGCCAGCAGTGAACAGGGTTATGGAGAAAAACTGTTTTTT. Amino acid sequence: CASSEQGYGEKLFF.

CDR3 residues: CASSPGYAVESKKQYF. The CDR3 nucleotides are TGTGCCAGCAGCCCCGGGTACGCAGTGGAGAGCAAGAAGCAGTACTTC. The chain carries TRBV7-8 and TRBJ2-7; D uncertain. V gave up 5 bases and J gave up 8 bases, with 25 bases separating them. CDR3 length: 16 amino acids. Per the germline V gene, CDR1 is SGHVS and CDR2 is FQNEAQ.

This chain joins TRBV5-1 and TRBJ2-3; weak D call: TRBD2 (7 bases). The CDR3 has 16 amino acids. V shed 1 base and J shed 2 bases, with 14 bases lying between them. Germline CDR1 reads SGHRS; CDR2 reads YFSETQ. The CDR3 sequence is CASSLFGGAITDTQYF. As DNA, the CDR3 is TGCGCCAGCAGCTTGTTTGGGGGGGCGATCACAGATACGCAGTATTTT. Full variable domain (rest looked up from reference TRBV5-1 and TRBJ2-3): KAGVTQTPRYLIKTRGQQVTLSCSPISGHRSVSWYQQTPGQGLQFLFEYFSETQRNKGNFPGRFSGRQFSNSRSEMNVSTLELGDSALYLCASSLFGGAITDTQYFGPGTRLTVL.

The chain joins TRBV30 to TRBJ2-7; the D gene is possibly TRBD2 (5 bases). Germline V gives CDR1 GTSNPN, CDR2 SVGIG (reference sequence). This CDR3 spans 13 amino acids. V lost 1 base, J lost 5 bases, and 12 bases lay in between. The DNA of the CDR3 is TGTGCCTGGAGTGCCCAGCTCGGGGACGAGCAGTACTTC. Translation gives CAWSAQLGDEQYF.

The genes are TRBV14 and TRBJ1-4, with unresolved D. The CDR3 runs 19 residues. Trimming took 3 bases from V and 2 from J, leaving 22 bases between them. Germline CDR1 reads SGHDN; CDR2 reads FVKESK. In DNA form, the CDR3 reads TGTGCCAGCAGCCATTCCAAAGGCGGGGATACCTGGACTAATGAAAAACTGTTTTTT. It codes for CASSHSKGGDTWTNEKLFF.

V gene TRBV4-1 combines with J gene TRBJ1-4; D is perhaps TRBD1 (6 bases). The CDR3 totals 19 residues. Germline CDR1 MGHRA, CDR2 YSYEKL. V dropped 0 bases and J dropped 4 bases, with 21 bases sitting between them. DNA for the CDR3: TGCGCCAGCAGCCAAGATAAATCCGGGGCAGGGGCTGGTAATGAAAAACTGTTTTTT. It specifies CASSQDKSGAGAGNEKLFF.

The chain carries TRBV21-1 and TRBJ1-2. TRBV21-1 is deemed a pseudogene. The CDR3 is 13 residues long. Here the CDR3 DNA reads TGTGCCAGCAGCAAAGCGCGAGTGGATGGCTACACCTTC. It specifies CASSKARVDGYTF.

The CDR3 bases are TGCGCCAGCAGCTTGGGTTCAGGGACTGAGACCCAGTACTTC. Encoded protein: CASSLGSGTETQYF. V is TRBV5-1 and J is TRBJ2-5; D possibly corresponds to TRBD2 (6 bases). The CDR3 consists of 14 residues. The V end lost 0 bases, the J end lost 5 bases, and 11 bases lay between the germline ends. The germline gives CDR1 SGHRS, CDR2 YFSETQ.

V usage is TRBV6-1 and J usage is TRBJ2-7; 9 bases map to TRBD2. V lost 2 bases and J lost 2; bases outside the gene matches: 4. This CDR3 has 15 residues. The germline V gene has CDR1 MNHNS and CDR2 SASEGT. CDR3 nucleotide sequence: TGTGCCAGCAGTGAACAGGGCGGGAGGGCCTACGAGCAGTACTTC. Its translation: CASSEQGGRAYEQYF.

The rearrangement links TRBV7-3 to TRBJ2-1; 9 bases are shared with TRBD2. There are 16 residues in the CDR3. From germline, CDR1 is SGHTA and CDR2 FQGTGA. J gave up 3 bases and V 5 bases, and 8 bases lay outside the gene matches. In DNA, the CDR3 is TGTGCCAGCAGCCCGTCGGGTAGCGGGAGCTACAATGAGCAGTTCTTC. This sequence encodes CASSPSGSGSYNEQFF.

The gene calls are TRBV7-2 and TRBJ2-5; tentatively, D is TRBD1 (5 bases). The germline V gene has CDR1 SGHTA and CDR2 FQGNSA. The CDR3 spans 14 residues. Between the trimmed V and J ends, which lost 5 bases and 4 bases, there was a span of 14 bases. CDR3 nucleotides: TGTGCCAGCAGCCACCAGGGTAGTGGAGAGACCCAGTACTTC. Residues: CASSHQGSGETQYF.

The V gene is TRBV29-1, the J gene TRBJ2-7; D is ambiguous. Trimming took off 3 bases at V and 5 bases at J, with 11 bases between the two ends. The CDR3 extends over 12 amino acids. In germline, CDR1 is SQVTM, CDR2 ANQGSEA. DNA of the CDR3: TGCAGCGTTGAGCTCACTCCCGACGAGCAGTACTTC. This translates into CSVELTPDEQYF.